These 10 T cell receptor beta chains were sequenced from one sample in a study of T cell responses to AZD1222 COVID-19 vaccine. Libraries were prepared by immunoSEQ multiplex PCR; TCRdb keeps only in-frame clonotypes and omits some of them. The table lists fewer than 150,000 clones, 93% of them singletons. The source was peripheral blood, collected on day 0 of AZD1222 vaccination. The receptor set was obtained from an adult in good health.

This chain connects TRBV3-1 (or the pseudogene TRBV3-2) to TRBJ2-1; TRBD2 might be the D (5 bases). The CDR3 has 14 residues. V was cut by 3 bases and J by 4 bases, with 10 bases left in between. The germline gives CDR1 LGHDT, CDR2 YNNKEL (reference sequence). CDR3 residues: CASSQEDVYNEQFF. The CDR3 DNA reads as TGTGCCAGCAGCCAGGAGGACGTGTACAATGAGCAGTTCTTC.

This chain uses TRBV19 with TRBJ1-1, with D tentatively TRBD1 (6 bases). The V and J ends lost 5 bases and 1 base respectively, with 11 bases between them. CDR1 is LNHDA and CDR2 is SQIVND in the germline V gene (reference sequence). This CDR3 has 14 residues. The CDR3: CASSVRTENTEAFF. The CDR3 DNA follows: TGTGCCAGTAGTGTGCGGACAGAGAACACTGAAGCTTTCTTT.

J is TRBJ2-5 and V is TRBV7-8; 11 bases align to TRBD2. In germline, CDR1 is SGHVS, CDR2 FQNEAQ. The CDR3 consists of 16 residues. The J segment lost 6 bases and the V segment lost 5 bases, leaving 11 bases of the junction unmatched. The CDR3: CASSIVTSGSRKTQYF. CDR3 nucleotide sequence: TGTGCCAGCAGCATCGTAACTAGCGGGAGTCGAAAGACCCAGTACTTC.

The rearrangement uses TRBV27 and TRBJ2-7; tentative D call: TRBD1 (5 bases). CDR1 is MNHEY and CDR2 is SMNVEV in the germline V gene (reference sequence). Trimming stripped 3 bases from V and 3 bases from J, with 21 bases between. The CDR3 length is 17 residues. The CDR3 region has the DNA TGTGCCAGCAGTTTTAGGGCAGGCTGGGGCGCGTTCTACGAGCAGTACTTC. Protein sequence: CASSFRAGWGAFYEQYF.

The chain joins TRBV7-2 to TRBJ2-7; 7 nucleotides line up with TRBD1. Per germline, CDR1 SGHTA and CDR2 FQGNSA. The CDR3 loop spans 14 amino acids. V was pared by 4 bases and J by 2 bases, with 5 bases of the junction left unmatched. The CDR3 region is CASSSPGGTYEQYF. The CDR3 bases are TGTGCCAGCAGCTCCCCAGGGGGTACCTACGAGCAGTACTTC. The complete variable domain, with remaining parts taken from reference TRBV7-2 and TRBJ2-7, reads GAGVSQSPSNKVTEKGKDVELRCDPISGHTALYWYRQSLGQGLEFLIYFQGNSAPDKSGLPSDRFSAERTGGSVSTLTIQRTQQEDSAVYLCASSSPGGTYEQYFGPGTRLTVT.

J is TRBJ2-7 and V is TRBV7-9, with TRBD1 matching over 7 bases. Germline V CDR1 and CDR2: SEHNR, FQNEAQ (reference sequence). J gave up 0 bases and V 4 bases, and 6 bases lay outside the gene matches. The CDR3 is 15 amino acids. The CDR3 region is CASSSQGRLSYEQYF. In DNA form, the CDR3 reads TGTGCCAGCAGCTCACAGGGGCGCCTCTCCTACGAGCAGTACTTC.

V and J are TRBV5-4 and TRBJ2-1, with D perhaps TRBD1 or TRBD2 (5 bases each). Trimming cost V 4 bases and J 1 base, with 15 bases left between them. The CDR3 is made up of 16 amino acids. CDR1 is SGHNT and CDR2 is YYREEE in the germline V gene (reference sequence). CDR3 coding DNA: TGTGCCAGCAGCATGGGACCCCCGCGGTCCTACAATGAGCAGTTCTTC. This translates into CASSMGPPRSYNEQFF.

This clone has just one count. The chain has TRBV5-1 and TRBJ1-3; D possibly corresponds to TRBD1 (5 bases). Trimming removed 4 bases at V and 0 bases at J, with 17 bases between. This CDR3 spans 17 amino acids. CDR1 SGHRS and CDR2 YFSETQ come from the germline V gene. The CDR3, as DNA: TGCGCCAGCAGCCTATACTCCCGGGACGTCTCTGGAAACACCATATATTTT. It specifies CASSLYSRDVSGNTIYF.

The rearrangement links TRBV5-4 to TRBJ2-7, with TRBD2 matching over 11 bases. V was pared by 4 bases and J by 6 bases, with 6 bases of the junction left unmatched. The CDR3 has 14 amino acids. The germline CDR1 and CDR2 sequences are SGHNT and YYREEE (reference sequence). The CDR3 coding sequence is TGTGCCAGCAGCGTTAGCGGGAGGGCCGTCGAGCAGTACTTC. This encodes CASSVSGRAVEQYF.

The chain recombines TRBV6-6 with TRBJ2-5; D is unresolved. In germline, CDR1 is MNHNY, CDR2 SVGAGI (reference sequence). V shed 5 bases and J shed 6 bases, with 7 bases lying between them. The CDR3 runs 11 residues. This chain's CDR3 is CASSTEKTQYF. The DNA of the CDR3 is TGTGCCAGCAGTACAGAGAAGACCCAGTACTTC.